Shown below are 5 T cell receptor beta chains from a single sample sequenced in a study of spatial heterogeneity in lung cancer. Time point noted: sample taken at primary tumor resection. Tumor, nontumor lung or frozen PBMC supplied whole RNA that was sequenced unsorted. Each CDR3 protein gets one entry after TCRdb re-called the 5' RACE reads with MiXCR. The data contain about 82,000 distinct CDR3 sequences, 10% to 15% of them singletons. Sequences were derived from PBMCs, sampled at surgery. These receptors came from a male donor with early-stage non-small cell lung cancer.

This clonotype has just a few counts. The J gene is TRBJ2-3, the V gene TRBV11-2; D possibly uses TRBD1 or TRBD2 (5 bases each). CDR1 and CDR2 from the germline V gene are SGHAT and FQNNGV. The V end lost 2 bases, the J end lost 0 bases, and 12 bases lay between the germline ends. This CDR3 spans 16 amino acids. As DNA, the CDR3 is TGTGCCAGCAGCTTAAACGGGGACCTTAGCACAGATACGCAGTATTTT. Its translation: CASSLNGDLSTDTQYF. The full variable domain, rest sourced from reference TRBV11-2 and TRBJ2-3, is EAGVAQSPRYKIIEKRQSVAFWCNPISGHATLYWYQQILGQGPKLLIQFQNNGVVDDSQLPKDRFSAERLKGVDSTLKIQPAKLEDSAVYLCASSLNGDLSTDTQYFGPGTRLTVL.

This clonotype appeared a few times. The chain links TRBV18 to TRBJ2-2, with a tentative D call TRBD1 (6 bases). The V end was cut by 5 bases, the J end by 4 bases, with 11 bases between. CDR3 size: 14 residues. Germline V CDR1 and CDR2: KGHSH, LQKENI. CDR3 sequence reads: CASSSGQSTGELFF. In nucleotides, the CDR3 is TGTGCCAGCTCATCGGGACAAAGCACCGGGGAGCTGTTTTTT.

This clonotype was found many times. The chain has TRBV6-2 or TRBV6-3 and TRBJ2-3; D is uncertain. The CDR3 is 12 amino acids. Germline-derived CDR1 and CDR2 are MNHEY and SVGEGT. V was clipped by 2 bases and J by 6 bases, with 6 bases between them. The CDR3 protein is CASSYDGDTQYF. The CDR3 DNA reads as TGTGCCAGCAGTTACGATGGGGATACGCAGTATTTT.

V is TRBV11-2 and J is TRBJ1-2, with D maybe TRBD1 (5 bases). The CDR3 totals 13 residues. Germline V gene data show CDR1 as SGHAT and CDR2 as FQNNGV. Trimming removed 5 bases at V and 5 bases at J, with 12 bases between. CDR3 DNA sequence: TGTGCCAGCAGCAATGACAGATCGTATGGCTACACCTTC. Translated: CASSNDRSYGYTF.

The J gene is TRBJ2-3, the V gene TRBV2; a possible D gene is TRBD1 (5 bases). Germline CDR1 and CDR2: SNHLY and FYNNEI. The CDR3 totals 14 residues. With 1 base removed from V and 2 bases from J, the gap between germline ends came to 7 bases. In DNA form, the CDR3 reads TGTGCCAGCAGTGAAGTGGGGCTCACAGATACGCAGTATTTT. Translation gives CASSEVGLTDTQYF.